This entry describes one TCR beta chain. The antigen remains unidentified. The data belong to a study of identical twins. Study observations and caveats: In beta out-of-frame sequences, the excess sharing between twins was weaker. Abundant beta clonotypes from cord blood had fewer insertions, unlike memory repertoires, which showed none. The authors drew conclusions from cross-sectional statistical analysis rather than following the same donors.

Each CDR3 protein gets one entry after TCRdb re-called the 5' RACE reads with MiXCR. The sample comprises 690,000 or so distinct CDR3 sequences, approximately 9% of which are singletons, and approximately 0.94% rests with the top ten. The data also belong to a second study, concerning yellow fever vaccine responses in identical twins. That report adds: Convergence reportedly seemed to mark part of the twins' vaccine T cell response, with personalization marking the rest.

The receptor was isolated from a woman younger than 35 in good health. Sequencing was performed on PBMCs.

The CDR3: CSALPGQGKGGFRTGELFF. The CDR3 DNA reads TGCAGTGCTTTACCGGGACAGGGAAAGGGTGGATTCCGCACCGGGGAGCTGTTTTTT. The genes are TRBV20-1 and TRBJ2-2; 9 bases are shared with TRBD1. V was pared by 5 bases and J by 4 bases, with 20 bases of the junction left unmatched. This CDR3 spans 19 amino acids. Germline-derived CDR1 and CDR2 are DFQATT and SNEGSKA (reference sequence).